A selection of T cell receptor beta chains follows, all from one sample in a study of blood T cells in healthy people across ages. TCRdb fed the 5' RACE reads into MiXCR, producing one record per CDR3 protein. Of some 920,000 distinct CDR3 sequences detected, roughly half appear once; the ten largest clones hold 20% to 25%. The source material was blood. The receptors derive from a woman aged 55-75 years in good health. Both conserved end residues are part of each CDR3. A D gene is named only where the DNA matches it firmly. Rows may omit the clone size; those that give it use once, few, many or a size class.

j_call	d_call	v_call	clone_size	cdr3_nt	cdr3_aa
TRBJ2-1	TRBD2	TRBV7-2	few	TGTGCCAGCAGCTGGGGATTAGCGGGAGAGAGCCCTACCTACAATGAGCAGTTCTTC	CASSWGLAGESPTYNEQFF
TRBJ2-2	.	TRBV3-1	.	TGTGCCAGCAGCCAGGAATCTTGGGGGATATACACCGGGGAGCTGTTTTTT	CASSQESWGIYTGELFF
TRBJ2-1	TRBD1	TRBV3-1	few	TGTGCCAGCAGCCTTGGGACAGGGTGGGTTGATGAGCAGTTCTTC	CASSLGTGWVDEQFF
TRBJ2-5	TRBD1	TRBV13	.	TGTGCCAGCAGCATCGACAGGGGGTGGGAGACCCAGTACTTC	CASSIDRGWETQYF
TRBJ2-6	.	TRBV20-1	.	TGCAGTGCTCCGAGGACAGTTGGGGCCAACGTCCCGACTTTC	CSAPRTVGANVPTF
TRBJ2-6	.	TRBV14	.	TGTGCCAGCAGCCAAGATGGCCCCCTCTCTGGGGCCAACGTCCTGACTTTC	CASSQDGPLSGANVLTF
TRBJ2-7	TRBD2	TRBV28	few	TGTGCCAGCAAATCCCGACTAGCGGGATTATACGAGCAGTACTTC	CASKSRLAGLYEQYF
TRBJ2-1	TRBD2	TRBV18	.	TGTGCCAGCTCGACGGCGGGAGCCTCCTACAATGAGCAGTTCTTC	CASSTAGASYNEQFF
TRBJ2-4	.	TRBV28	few	TGTGCCAGCAAGCAACATTCAGGGTCGGCCAAAAACATTCAGTACTTC	CASKQHSGSAKNIQYF
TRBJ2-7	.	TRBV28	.	TGTGCCAGCAGTTTAGGCAGTTTTTTCTACGAGCAGTACTTC	CASSLGSFFYEQYF
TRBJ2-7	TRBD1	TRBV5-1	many	TGCGCCAGCAGCCCCGGACAGGGGACTTCCTACGAGCAGTACTTC	CASSPGQGTSYEQYF
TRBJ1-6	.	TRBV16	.	TGTGCCAGCAGCCGGAAATACACAGAAAATAATTCACCCCTCCACTTT	CASSRKYTENNSPLHF
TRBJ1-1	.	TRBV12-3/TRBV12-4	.	TGTGCCAGCAGTCGAGCGTGGGCTGAAGCTTTCTTT	CASSRAWAEAFF
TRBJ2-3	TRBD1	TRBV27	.	TGTGCCAGCGTTGGGTCGGGACAGACAGATACGCAGTATTTT	CASVGSGQTDTQYF
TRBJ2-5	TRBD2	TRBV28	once	TGTGCCAGCAGGACGACCCGCCTCGCGGGGGAGTACTTC	CASRTTRLAGEYF
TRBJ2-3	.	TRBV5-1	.	TGCGCCAGCAGCTCAGCCCCTAGCACAGATACGCAGTATTTT	CASSSAPSTDTQYF
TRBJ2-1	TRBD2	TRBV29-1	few	TGCAGCGTTGCGGGAGGGGTCAATGAGCAGTTCTTC	CSVAGGVNEQFF
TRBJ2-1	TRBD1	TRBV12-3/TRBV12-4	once	TGTGCCAGCAGCCATACAGGGGGTTTGGACTATCACAATGAGCAGTTCTTC	CASSHTGGLDYHNEQFF
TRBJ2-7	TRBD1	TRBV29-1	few	TGCAGCGGGGGACAGGGGTACTACGAGCAGTACTTC	CSGGQGYYEQYF
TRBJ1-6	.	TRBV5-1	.	TGCGCCAGCAGCCCGGACAGCAGAAATTCACCCCTCCACTTT	CASSPDSRNSPLHF
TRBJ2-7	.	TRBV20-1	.	TGCAGTGCCCCGAAAGGGGACGAGCAGTACTTC	CSAPKGDEQYF
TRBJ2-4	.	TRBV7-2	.	TGTGCCAGCAGCTTAGCTAGGACTAATCGAGCCAAAAACATTCAGTACTTC	CASSLARTNRAKNIQYF
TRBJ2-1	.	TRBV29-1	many	TGCAGCGTTGGGATAAGGGGTGAGCAGTTCTTC	CSVGIRGEQFF
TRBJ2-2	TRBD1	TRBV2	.	TGTGCCAGCAGTGAGCAGGGGGCCGAGGAGCTGTTTTTT	CASSEQGAEELFF
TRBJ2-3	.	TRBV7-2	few	TGTGCCAGCAGCTTAGATCGGGCAGGGGGGGGAGATACGCAGTATTTT	CASSLDRAGGGDTQYF
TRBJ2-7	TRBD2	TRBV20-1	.	TGCAGTGCTAGTGGAAGGGGAGGGTACTCCTACGAGCAGTACTTC	CSASGRGGYSYEQYF
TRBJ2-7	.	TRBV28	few	TGTGCCAGCGGAACGGGTAAATCCTACGAGCAGTACTTC	CASGTGKSYEQYF
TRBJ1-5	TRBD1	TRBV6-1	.	TGTGCCAGCAGCGGACAGGTATATAGCAATCAGCCCCAGCATTTT	CASSGQVYSNQPQHF
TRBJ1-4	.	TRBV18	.	TGTGCCAGCTCACCGGTTACGACTAATGAAAAACTGTTTTTT	CASSPVTTNEKLFF
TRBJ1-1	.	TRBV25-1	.	TGTGCCAGCAGTGTGGGGACCTCTGGAACTGAAGCTTTCTTT	CASSVGTSGTEAFF
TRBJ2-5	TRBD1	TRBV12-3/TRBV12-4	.	TGTGCCAGCAGTAGGGGACAGGGCGGAGGGACCCAGTACTTC	CASSRGQGGGTQYF
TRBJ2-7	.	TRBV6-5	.	TGTGCCAGCAGTTACGCTCCAGGCAGCCCCTACGAGCAGTACTTC	CASSYAPGSPYEQYF
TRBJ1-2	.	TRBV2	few	TGTGCCAGCAGTGACGGCTTCTATGGCTACACCTTC	CASSDGFYGYTF
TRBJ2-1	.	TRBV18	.	TGTGCCAGCTCCCACGAATCTAGGGCTGAGCAGTTCTTC	CASSHESRAEQFF
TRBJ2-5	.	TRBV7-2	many	TGTGCCAGCAGCTTACCGGGACGGCAAGAGACCCAGTACTTC	CASSLPGRQETQYF
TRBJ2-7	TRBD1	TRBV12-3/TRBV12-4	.	TGTGCCAGCAGTCCCCAGACAGGGTTCTACGAGCAGTACTTC	CASSPQTGFYEQYF
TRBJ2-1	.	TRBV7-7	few	TGTGCCAGCAGCTTAGGTCGAGACGATGAGCAGTTCTTC	CASSLGRDDEQFF
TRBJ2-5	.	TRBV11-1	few	TGTGCCAGCAGCTTGCCGAAACGACAGCTACAAGACGCGACCCAGTACTTC	CASSLPKRQLQDATQYF
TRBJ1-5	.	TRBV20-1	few	TGCAGTGCTAGAGCAGGCGAGGGGAAGCCCCAGCATTTT	CSARAGEGKPQHF
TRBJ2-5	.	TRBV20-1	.	TGCAGTGCAGGGGGGTTAGGGACTGGTGAGACCCAGTACTTC	CSAGGLGTGETQYF
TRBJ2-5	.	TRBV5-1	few	TGCGCCAGCAGCTTGGCGGGGACGTACCAAGAGACCCAGTACTTC	CASSLAGTYQETQYF
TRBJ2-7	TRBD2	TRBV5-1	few	TGCGCCAGCAGCTTGATTCCAGCGGGAGAGGTCGAGCAGTACTTC	CASSLIPAGEVEQYF
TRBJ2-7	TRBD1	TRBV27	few	TGTGCCAGCAGTTATACAGGGGGCTACGAGCAGTACTTC	CASSYTGGYEQYF
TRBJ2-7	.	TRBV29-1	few	TGCAGCGTTGAATTGGGGAGCTCCTACGAGCAGTACTTC	CSVELGSSYEQYF
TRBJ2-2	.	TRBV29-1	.	TGCAGCATCCTAACGTCGGAGAACACCGGGGAGCTGTTTTTT	CSILTSENTGELFF
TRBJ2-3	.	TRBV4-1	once	TGCGCCAGCAGCCAAGATTACGGCCAGACGAGAGATACGCAGTATTTT	CASSQDYGQTRDTQYF
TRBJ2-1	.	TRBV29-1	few	TGCAGCGCGCGTGGGACAACCTACAATGAGCAGTTCTTC	CSARGTTYNEQFF
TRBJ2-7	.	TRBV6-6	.	TGTGCCAGCAGTTACTTGGAGGCGGCCCTGAGGCCCTACGAGCAGTACTTC	CASSYLEAALRPYEQYF
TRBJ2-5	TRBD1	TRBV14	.	TGTGCCAGCAGCCAGTGGGACAGAGAAGAGACCCAGTACTTC	CASSQWDREETQYF
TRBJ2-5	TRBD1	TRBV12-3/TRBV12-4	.	TGTGCCAGCAGTCCCCCCGGGACAGGGTCCAAAGAGACCCAGTACTTC	CASSPPGTGSKETQYF
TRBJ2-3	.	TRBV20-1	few	TGCAGTGCTAGAGGTCTCCTTCAGAGCACAGATACGCAGTATTTT	CSARGLLQSTDTQYF
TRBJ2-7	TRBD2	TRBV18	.	TGTGCCAGCAAGAGAGGGAGGGCTAGCGGAGCGAAATCCTACGAGCAGTACTTC	CASKRGRASGAKSYEQYF
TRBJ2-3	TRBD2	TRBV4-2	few	TGTGCCAGCAGCCAGTGGACTAGCGCAGATACGCAGTATTTT	CASSQWTSADTQYF